A selection of T cell receptor beta chains follows, all from one sample in a study of T cells after yellow fever vaccination. TCRdb fed the 5' RACE reads into MiXCR, producing one record per CDR3 protein. This repertoire shows about 300,000 distinct CDR3 sequences, approximately 10% found once; its top ten account for around 3.1%. The sequenced sample was CD4+ T cells sorted from PBMCs, obtained 5 days after the yellow fever booster vaccination. These TCRs come from a man aged 18-30 years who received the YFV17D yellow fever vaccine. Each CDR3 is given with its conserved first and last residue. A D gene is named only where the DNA matches it firmly. Rows may omit the clone size; those that give it use once, few, many or a size class.

j_call,clone_size,d_call,v_call,cdr3_nt,cdr3_aa
TRBJ1-2,few,TRBD1,TRBV4-3,TGCGCCAGCAGCCAAGACTGGGACAGCTATGGCTACACCTTC,CASSQDWDSYGYTF
TRBJ1-6,many,-,TRBV7-2,TGTGCCAGCAGCCCTAGAGGAGGGAGTAATTCACCCCTCCACTTT,CASSPRGGSNSPLHF
TRBJ1-1,many,-,TRBV20-1,TGCAGTGCCCCCAACGGTAGGGGCCGGAACACTGAAGCTTTCTTT,CSAPNGRGRNTEAFF
TRBJ1-4,few,-,TRBV28,TGTGCCAGCAGGCCCCCGGGGACGGTATGGGAAAAACTGTTTTTT,CASRPPGTVWEKLFF
TRBJ2-2,-,TRBD2,TRBV5-5,TGTGCCAGCGGGAGGGTCGGGGAGCTGATTTTT,CASGRVGELIF
TRBJ2-2,few,TRBD1,TRBV4-3,TGCGCCAGCAGCCAGGAACAGGGGACCGGGGAGCTGTTTTTT,CASSQEQGTGELFF
TRBJ1-1,few,TRBD1,TRBV19,TGTGCCAGTATCCGGGACAGATCCAAAAACACTGAAGCTTTCTTT,CASIRDRSKNTEAFF
TRBJ2-7,few,TRBD1,TRBV5-5,TGTGCCAGCAGCTTGTTGAGACAGGGCTCCTACGAGCAGTACTTC,CASSLLRQGSYEQYF
TRBJ1-1,-,-,TRBV20-1,TGCAGTGCTAGAGCCGATCGGAACACTGAAGCTTTCTTT,CSARADRNTEAFF
TRBJ1-2,few,-,TRBV7-2,TGTGCCAGCAGCCCCCGGGGCCAAAATGGCTACACCTTC,CASSPRGQNGYTF
TRBJ1-5,few,TRBD1,TRBV19,TGTGCCAGTAGTTCTCGGACAGGGGGCGCGGATCAGCCCCAGCATTTT,CASSSRTGGADQPQHF
TRBJ2-2,-,-,TRBV4-2,TGTGCCAGCAGCCAAGAAAGGGGGGGGAACACCGGGGAGCTGTTTTTT,CASSQERGGNTGELFF
TRBJ1-1,few,-,TRBV7-2,TGTGCCAGCAGCCCAGCGAACACTGAAGCTTTCTTT,CASSPANTEAFF
TRBJ2-3,-,-,TRBV5-4,TGTGCCAGCAGCCCTTTGGAGGTCACAGATACGCAGTATTTT,CASSPLEVTDTQYF
TRBJ2-1,few,TRBD1,TRBV12-3/TRBV12-4,TGTGCCAGCAATCCCGGGACAGCATACAATGAGCAGTTCTTC,CASNPGTAYNEQFF
TRBJ2-7,-,TRBD2,TRBV7-9,TGTGCCAGCAGCCCCCCCTCTAGCGGGGGGCGAACCTACGAGCAGTACTTC,CASSPPSSGGRTYEQYF
TRBJ2-1,few,TRBD2,TRBV18,TGTGCCAGCTCACCTCGAGGACTAGCGGGGGGTTACAATGAGCAGTTCTTC,CASSPRGLAGGYNEQFF
TRBJ2-1,many,-,TRBV7-2,TGTGCCAGCACCCTGCATGCTTCCGATGAGCAGTTCTTC,CASTLHASDEQFF
TRBJ2-4,few,-,TRBV20-1,TGCAGTGCTAGAGATCCCCGGGGAGGCAAAAACATTCAGTACTTC,CSARDPRGGKNIQYF
TRBJ2-5,-,TRBD1,TRBV7-2,TGTGCCAGCTCCAACAGGGGGTACCAAGAGACCCAGTACTTC,CASSNRGYQETQYF
TRBJ2-1,many,-,TRBV4-3,TGCGCCAGCAGCCAAGGTTGGGGCAGGCCTTCGGATGAGCAGTTCTTC,CASSQGWGRPSDEQFF
TRBJ2-1,-,-,TRBV20-1,TGCAGTGCGGACCGGGACGGGTACAATGAGCAGTTCTTC,CSADRDGYNEQFF
TRBJ2-3,few,-,TRBV6-5,TGTGCCAGCAGTTCCCGGACGATCACAGATACGCAGTATTTT,CASSSRTITDTQYF
TRBJ2-7,many,-,TRBV7-6,TGTGCCAGCAGCTTCGGACACCAAACCTACGAGCAGTACTTC,CASSFGHQTYEQYF
TRBJ1-5,-,-,TRBV19,TGTGCCAGTAGATGGGGAGTTGGCAATCAGCCCCAGCATTTT,CASRWGVGNQPQHF
TRBJ2-3,-,TRBD1,TRBV19,TGTGCCAGTAGTATAGTAGGGGGACAGGGGAATACGCAGTATTTT,CASSIVGGQGNTQYF
TRBJ2-5,few,-,TRBV5-1,TGCGCCAGCAGAATCCAGGGTCCAGAGACCCAGTACTTC,CASRIQGPETQYF
TRBJ1-2,many,TRBD1,TRBV6-5,TGTGCCAGCAGTTACGGACAGGTCTATGGCTACACCTTC,CASSYGQVYGYTF
TRBJ2-2,many,-,TRBV29-1,TGCAGCGGGGGGGACACCGGGGAGCTGTTTTTT,CSGGDTGELFF
TRBJ2-3,few,-,TRBV4-3,TGCGCCAGCAGCCAGGCGCGGGGCCCCACAGATACGCAGTATTTT,CASSQARGPTDTQYF
TRBJ2-1,many,TRBD2,TRBV4-2,TGTGCCAGCAGCCAAGAAACGAGCGGGGGGGCGTCGGGGCAGTTCTTC,CASSQETSGGASGQFF
TRBJ2-5,-,TRBD1,TRBV7-9,TGTGCCAGCAGCTATGGACAGGGGATAGAGACCCAGTACTTC,CASSYGQGIETQYF
TRBJ1-4,few,-,TRBV9,TGTGCCAGCAGCGTAGGGGCAACTAATGAAAAACTGTTTTTT,CASSVGATNEKLFF
TRBJ1-2,-,-,TRBV4-3,TGCGCCAGCAGCCCCCAAGGGGAGGGCGCGGACTATGGCTACACCTTC,CASSPQGEGADYGYTF
TRBJ1-3,-,-,TRBV3-1,TGTGCCAGCAGCCCACAGGTCTCTGGAAACACCATATATTTT,CASSPQVSGNTIYF
TRBJ2-5,-,-,TRBV4-2,TGTGCCAGCAGCCAACCCGGGCGTTTTTGGTACTTC,CASSQPGRFWYF
TRBJ1-2,few,-,TRBV20-1,TGCAGTGCTAGACGTCCCCCGGCCTCTAACTATGGCTACACCTTC,CSARRPPASNYGYTF
TRBJ2-1,-,-,TRBV2,TGTGCCAGCAACAATGAGCAGTTCTTC,CASNNEQFF
TRBJ1-4,-,TRBD1,TRBV4-2,TGTGCCAGCAGCCAAGGATCCCTCGGACAGGGGAATGAAAAACTGTTTTTT,CASSQGSLGQGNEKLFF
TRBJ2-5,few,TRBD2,TRBV6-5,TGTGCCAGCAGTTACTCGAGTAGCGGGGGGGCAGAGACCCAGTACTTC,CASSYSSSGGAETQYF
TRBJ1-3,-,-,TRBV6-5,TGTGCCAGCGGTGAAACAGGGCTAGCGGACACCATATATTTT,CASGETGLADTIYF
TRBJ2-1,few,TRBD2,TRBV28,TGTGCCTCCCAATCCGGGGGGGCAAATGAGCAGTTCTTC,CASQSGGANEQFF
TRBJ1-1,-,-,TRBV5-1,TGCGCCAGCAGCTGGGAGTTGGGGGTAGGTGGCACTGAAGCTTTCTTT,CASSWELGVGGTEAFF
TRBJ2-3,many,-,TRBV4-3,TGCGCCAGCAGCCAAGACCAGGCCCGCGGAGAAAGCACAGATACGCAGTATTTT,CASSQDQARGESTDTQYF
TRBJ2-3,-,TRBD1,TRBV19,TGTGCCAGTAGGGAAACAGGGGCACAAGATACGCAGTATTTT,CASRETGAQDTQYF
TRBJ2-3,-,-,TRBV6-5,TGTGCCAGCAGCTATTCCAATAAGTACACAGATACGCAGTATTTT,CASSYSNKYTDTQYF
TRBJ1-1,-,TRBD1,TRBV29-1,TGCAGCGTTGAAGATAGGGGGCCGAACACTGAAGCTTTCTTT,CSVEDRGPNTEAFF
TRBJ2-3,few,-,TRBV5-6,TGTGCCAGCAGCTTTGGCGGGCCGACTAGCACAGATACGCAGTATTTT,CASSFGGPTSTDTQYF
TRBJ2-3,few,-,TRBV24-1,TGTGCCACCAGTGCCTCGAACACAGATACGCAGTATTTT,CATSASNTDTQYF
TRBJ1-5,few,-,TRBV7-2,TGTGCCAGCAGCGGTGACCAAGATCAGCCCCAGCATTTT,CASSGDQDQPQHF
TRBJ1-5,many,TRBD1,TRBV7-2,TGTGCCAGCAGCCCGCGGACAGGGGGCTATCAGCCCCAGCATTTT,CASSPRTGGYQPQHF
TRBJ1-4,-,-,TRBV20-1,TGCAGTGCTAGAAATGGGGGGCTGGATAATGAAAAACTGTTTTTT,CSARNGGLDNEKLFF
TRBJ2-3,few,TRBD2,TRBV18,TGTGCCAGCTCACCAGTTAGGGCTAGCGGGGGCACAGATACGCAGTATTTT,CASSPVRASGGTDTQYF
TRBJ2-1,-,TRBD2,TRBV20-1,TGCAGTGCTTCTACCAGACTAGCGGGGGAGCAGTTCTTC,CSASTRLAGEQFF